The source of this TCR beta chain is a study of CD8 T cells in Susac syndrome. The RNA input was roughly 0.45 to 1 ug, and it was reverse transcribed with random hexamers. The TCR beta CDR3 was amplified by immunoSEQ multiplex PCR across 54 Vbeta, 13 Jbeta. One entry per CDR3 protein, called by TCRdb with MiXCR from the immunoSEQ multiplex PCR reads. The sample includes about 190,000 distinct CDR3 sequences, just under 95% seen only once; the top ten take less than 0.2%. Study outcomes and limitations: Susac CD8+ clonal expansion peaked in TEMRA cells and active patients.

Unmatched junction bases numbered 3, after V lost 7 bases and J lost 0 bases. Germline lookup yields CDR1 MNHEY and CDR2 SVGAGI. The CDR3 totals 14 residues. Regarding this clonotype: Its antigen is unknown.

The receptor's source is a human donor with Susac syndrome. The chain uses TRBV6-5 and TRBJ2-3, with 8 bases fitting TRBD2. The sequencing input was CD8+ T cells from PBMCs. As DNA, the CDR3 is TGTGCCAGCAACCTAGCGGGCAGCACAGATACGCAGTATTTT. It codes for CASNLAGSTDTQYF.